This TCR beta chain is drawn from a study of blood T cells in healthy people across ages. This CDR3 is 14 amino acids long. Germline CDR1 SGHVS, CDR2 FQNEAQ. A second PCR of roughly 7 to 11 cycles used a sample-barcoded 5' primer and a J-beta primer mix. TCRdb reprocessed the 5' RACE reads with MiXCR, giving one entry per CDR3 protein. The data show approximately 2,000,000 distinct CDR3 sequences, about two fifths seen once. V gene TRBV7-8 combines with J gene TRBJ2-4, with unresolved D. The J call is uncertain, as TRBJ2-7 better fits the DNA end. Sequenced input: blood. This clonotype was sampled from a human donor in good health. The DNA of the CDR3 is TGTGCCAGCAGCTTACACAGTCTCTCCTACGAGCAGTACTTC. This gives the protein CASSLHSLSYEQYF.